The 13 T cell receptor beta chains below were found in one sample sequenced in a study of T cell repertoires in cytomegalovirus infection. TCRdb processed the reads anew with MiXCR; each CDR3 protein has one entry. Of about 27,000 distinct CDR3 sequences listed, around 20% are singletons. Their antigen targets remain unknown. Specimen: CD8+ T cells from cultured PBMCs, collected from culture after CMV antigen stimulation. All receptors come from a human donor in good health (CMV status not recorded). Some clones in this sample may be carry-over from other donors' samples.

J is TRBJ2-6 and V is TRBV27; D remains ambiguous. Trimming shortened V by 4 bases and J by 0 bases, and 7 bases separated the two germline ends. The germline gives CDR1 MNHEY, CDR2 SMNVEV (reference sequence). The CDR3 loop spans 15 amino acids. The CDR3: CASSSFLSGANVLTF. The CDR3 DNA sequence: TGTGCCAGCAGTTCATTCCTCTCTGGGGCCAACGTCCTGACTTTC.

DNA of the CDR3: TGTGCCAGCAGTTTAAGTACCGCTGGGGCCAACGTCCTGACTTTC. Protein product: CASSLSTAGANVLTF. The chain joins TRBV27 to TRBJ2-6; D uncertain. From germline, CDR1 is MNHEY and CDR2 SMNVEV (reference sequence). The CDR3 is made up of 15 amino acids. V was trimmed by 2 bases and J by 2 bases, leaving 7 bases between them.

This clonotype has ten or more counts. The CDR3 coding sequence is TGTGCCAGCAGTTTTACGGCAGGGGGAATCTATGAGCAGTTCTTC. Translating gives CASSFTAGGIYEQFF. J is TRBJ2-1 and V is TRBV12-3 or TRBV12-4, with 7 bases lining up with TRBD1. The trim removed 3 bases at V and 8 bases at J, leaving 10 bases unmatched. This CDR3 contains 15 residues.

This clonotype was observed many times. In nucleotides, the CDR3 is TGTGCCAGCAGTCCCGGGAGCAGTTTCTACGAGCAGTACTTC. Amino acids: CASSPGSSFYEQYF. The rearrangement links TRBV27 to TRBJ2-7, with D possibly being TRBD2 (6 bases). The CDR3 totals 14 residues. The V end was cut by 5 bases, the J end by 3 bases, with 14 bases between. Germline CDR1 reads MNHEY; CDR2 reads SMNVEV (reference sequence).

This clonotype has just a few counts. The chain links TRBV13 to TRBJ2-2; TRBD2 matches 9 bases. The CDR3 runs 15 residues. With V trimmed by 5 bases and J by 7 bases, 8 bases remained unmatched. Germline CDR1 and CDR2: PRHDT and FYEKMQ (reference sequence). The CDR3, as DNA: TGTGCCAGCAGCCCTAGGACTAGCGTGAACGGGGAGCTGTTTTTT. Translating it yields CASSPRTSVNGELFF.

The V call is TRBV23-1, the J call TRBJ1-2; D ambiguous. TRBV23-1 is assigned to the ORF class and has an uncertain function. V lost 11 bases to trimming and J lost 3 bases, with 13 bases between them. CDR3 length: 12 residues. The CDR3 is CAWGGVHYGYTF. Here the CDR3 DNA reads TGCGCCTGGGGAGGTGTGCACTATGGCTACACCTTC.

The chain joins TRBV9 to TRBJ1-5, with no clear D. Germline V gene sequence: CDR1 SGDLS, CDR2 YYNGEE. V lost 0 bases to trimming and J lost 1 base, with 5 bases between them. This CDR3 region has 14 residues. CDR3 region: CASSVGESNQPQHF. CDR3 DNA sequence: TGTGCCAGCAGCGTAGGAGAGAGCAATCAGCCCCAGCATTTT. Looking up the rest from reference TRBV9 and TRBJ1-5 gives the full variable domain: DSGVTQTPKHLITATGQRVTLRCSPRSGDLSVYWYQQSLDQGLQFLIQYYNGEERAKGNILERFSAQQFPDLHSELNLSSLELGDSALYFCASSVGESNQPQHFGDGTRLSIL.

This clonotype was counted only a few times. The chain has TRBV7-2 and TRBJ2-1; unclear D gene. The germline V gene encodes CDR1 SGHTA and CDR2 FQGNSA. The CDR3 is made up of 15 amino acids. Trimming took off 7 bases at V and 2 bases at J, with 15 bases between the two ends. The CDR3 bases are TGTGCCAGCATGTCTACGGGTAACCCCTACAATGAGCAGTTCTTC. As protein: CASMSTGNPYNEQFF.

This clonotype was seen a few times. The chain is built from TRBV2 and TRBJ2-1; a possible D gene is TRBD1 (6 bases). The germline V gene encodes CDR1 SNHLY and CDR2 FYNNEI. The CDR3 loop spans 16 amino acids. The V end lost 4 bases, the J end lost 1 base, and 14 bases lay between the germline ends. CDR3 sequence reads: CASSGGWQGSYNEQFF. As DNA, the CDR3 is TGTGCCAGCAGTGGAGGGTGGCAGGGGTCCTACAATGAGCAGTTCTTC.

This clonotype was seen a handful of times. This chain connects TRBV19 to TRBJ1-1, with unresolved D. V lost 5 bases, J lost 2 bases, and 12 bases lay in between. Germline V gene sequence: CDR1 LNHDA, CDR2 SQIVND (reference sequence). The length of the CDR3 is 14 residues. DNA of the CDR3: TGTGCCAGTAGTCCGCTCGCGCATAACACTGAAGCTTTCTTT. It is translated as CASSPLAHNTEAFF.

This clonotype has a handful of counts. The J gene is TRBJ2-2, the V gene TRBV5-5, with D possibly TRBD1 on 6 matching bases. The V end was cut by 5 bases, the J end by 1 base, with 9 bases between. The CDR3 sequence is 14 residues long. Germline-derived CDR1 and CDR2 are SGHKS and YYEKEE (reference sequence). As DNA, the CDR3 is TGTGCCAGCAGTTCGGGACAGAACACCGGGGAGCTGTTTTTT. Its protein product is CASSSGQNTGELFF.

The sample holds a few counts of this clonotype. This rearrangement joins TRBV7-6 to TRBJ2-1, with 7 bases fitting TRBD1. J was trimmed by 12 bases and V by 4 bases; bases with no gene match: 12. The CDR3 length is 14 residues. The germline gives CDR1 SGHVS, CDR2 FNYEAQ. The CDR3 DNA is TGTGCCAGCAGCTCGGGACAGACCTCTACAAGGCAGTTCTTC. Amino acid sequence: CASSSGQTSTRQFF.

The chain recombines TRBV7-3 with TRBJ2-1; D may match TRBD1 or TRBD2 (6 bases each). This CDR3 is built from 18 residues. Trimming stripped 5 bases from V and 2 bases from J, with 22 bases between. CDR1 is SGHTA, CDR2 FQGTGA, per germline. Here the CDR3 DNA reads TGTGCCAGCAGCCTAGGGGGGCCCGGGCGCGCCGCCTACAATGAGCAGTTCTTC. Residues: CASSLGGPGRAAYNEQFF. Filled out from reference TRBV7-3 and TRBJ2-1, the complete variable domain reads GAGVSQTPSNKVTEKGKYVELRCDPISGHTALYWYRQSLGQGPEFLIYFQGTGAADDSGLPNDRFFAVRPEGSVSTLKIQRTERGDSAVYLCASSLGGPGRAAYNEQFFGPGTRLTVL.